The clone carrying this TCR beta chain was recorded many times. Its target is unknown. The data derive from a study of spatial heterogeneity in lung cancer. Germline V lookup: CDR1 KGHSH, CDR2 LQKENI. Trimming left V 8 bases short and J 2 bases short, with 19 bases between. The CDR3 has 17 amino acids. Overall study results and limits: It was found that expanded intratumoral alpha and beta TCR counts tracked tumor mutation counts.

TCRdb independently ran MiXCR on the 5' RACE reads; one entry per CDR3 protein. The profile covers 7,500 to 9,500 distinct CDR3 sequences, with roughly 5.5% appearing a single time and 20% to 25% taken by the ten largest. Time point reported: sample taken at primary tumor resection. The sequences come from lung tumor tissue, collected at surgery. This chain links TRBV18 with TRBJ2-6; D is uncertain. This clonotype originated in a female donor with early-stage non-small cell lung cancer. The CDR3 sequence is CASQSGPTRAGANVLTF. The DNA for the CDR3 is TGTGCCAGCCAGAGTGGGCCGACCCGGGCTGGGGCCAACGTCCTGACTTTC.